This T cell receptor beta chain was sequenced for a study of shared clonotypes between healthy human individuals (dated by TCRdb to the early 2020s). With regard to the full study: Three men and a couple of women, aged 18 to 49 years, made up the cohort. For each donor, CD4 naive and CD4 memory were each given three plates, CD8 naive was given two plates, and CD8 memory was given one plate. To estimate repertoire size and how much clonotype sharing occurs between individuals, the study deeply sequenced the blood TCR repertoires of five healthy adults. Libraries were prepared and TCR repertoires were sequenced by different laboratories using diverse techniques, in order to increase sequencing depth and limit assay-specific biases. Between about 0.8 and 9 billion PBMCs per donor were obtained by leukapheresis. Summary of the overall study and its limitations: Based on pairwise subsampling, the degree of clonotype sharing among donors was expected to be affected by sequencing depth. Only blood was sampled, and tissue TCR repertoires likely differ from those in blood. Compared with non-shared clonotypes, clonotypes shared by all four sorted-subset donors had higher generation probabilities. Because the study included only a small number of donors, the genetic and exposure-history diversity represented was limited. Incomplete sequencing was indicated by rarefaction of sorted-subset datasets, despite the large sequencing depth. Naive subsets generally had larger estimated clonotype richness than memory subsets did. Sharing across four donors was observed for about 5% of naive CD4, under 4% of naive CD8, roughly 2.3% of memory CD4, and roughly 0.4% of memory CD8 clonotypes.

TCR CDR3 regions were amplified from genomic DNA by multiplex PCR using the deep immunoSEQ assay. Extracted genomic DNA from each cell subset was spread evenly across all wells of several immunoSEQ 96-well plates, with each plate serving as a replicate. Each replicate PCR for sorted subsets received about 0.2 ug genomic DNA, equal to about 30,000 T cell genomes. Purified libraries were quantified with a Qubit 3.0 fluorometer, sized on a Bioanalyzer 2100, and re-quantified with the KAPA Library Quantification kit. Every immunoSEQ 96-well plate was sequenced on a dedicated single-read 150-cycle Illumina NextSeq 550 flow cell. Under the source paper's analysis protocol: Because the immunoSEQ output held only junctional sequences and lacked quality scores, the filtering could not match the filtering applied to full-length reads. To assign V/J genes and CDR3, sequences were annotated against IMGT germline references using PyIR, a Python wrapper for IgBLAST v1.9. Any read was removed if the V/J assignment was weak (E-value above 1e-6), the CDR3 was missing, or the read contained stop codons, out-of-frame junctions, or ambiguous translated residues. V3J clonotypes were defined as sequences sharing the same inferred V gene, J gene, and CDR3 amino acid sequence. The percentage overlap between two repertoires was calculated by dividing the number of shared unique clonotypes by the size of the smaller repertoire. RTK rarefaction, the Chao1 estimator, and Recon v2.1 estimates of unobserved clonotypes were used to assess repertoire richness. Generation probabilities for all TCRbeta clonotypes obtained by the gDNA method from a handful of donors were computed using OLGA. TCRdb limited this immuneACCESS table to in-frame rearrangements with V and J called. A share of clones is missing; checked studies link under half to unresolved V genes, and the rest is unexplained. The DNA was the basis for D and trimming; V, J and clone size are from that table. In all, the sample holds about 800,000 clones, and around 96% of those were seen once. The leading ten clones occupy 0.2% to 0.25% of the sample.

In the germline V gene (reference sequence), CDR1 corresponds to SGHKS and CDR2 to YYEKEE. Cut back by 2 bases and 2 bases, the V and J ends lie 12 bases apart. The CDR3 runs 15 amino acids, cysteine and phenylalanine included. Only CDR3 DNA remains: 45 bases, in frame from the first base. CD8 naive samples were obtained by positive selection for CCR7 among CD45RO-negative cells, yielding a CD45RA+CCR7+ population from which TemRA cells were excluded. The donors were healthy, HIV-negative adults with no recently reported acute infections or vaccinations. Only Caucasian adults living in Nashville, Tennessee, USA were represented among the donors. Blood was obtained by leukapheresis, after which PBMCs were separated by Ficoll-Histopaque density gradient centrifugation and cryopreserved in liquid nitrogen vapor phase. Purity and quantity of every magnetically sorted T cell population were checked by analytical flow cytometry. Each sorted fraction had its genomic DNA isolated and then quantified by UV absorbance on a Nanodrop 2000c.

On this clone: The target of this receptor is not known. Base qualities are not provided; no much larger clone lies one nucleotide away.

The chain links TRBV5-5 with TRBJ2-3, with a tentative D gene TRBD1 over 6 matching bases. The material sequenced was naive CD8+ T cells sorted from blood. In light of the paper, this sample's cell subset or site label describes: CD45RA+CCR7+. The receptor's source is a man aged 25 to 45 in good health. In nucleotides, the sequence is TGTGCCAGCAGCTTCCCGACAGGACCCACAGATACGCAGTATTTT. Its protein is CASSFPTGPTDTQYF. Reference TRBV5-5 and TRBJ2-3 proteins supply the regions before and after the CDR3; the full variable domain is: DAGVTQSPTHLIKTRGQQVTLRCSPISGHKSVSWYQQVLGQGPQFIFQYYEKEERGRGNFPDRFSARQFPNYSSELNVNALLLGDSALYLCASSFPTGPTDTQYFGPGTRLTVL.